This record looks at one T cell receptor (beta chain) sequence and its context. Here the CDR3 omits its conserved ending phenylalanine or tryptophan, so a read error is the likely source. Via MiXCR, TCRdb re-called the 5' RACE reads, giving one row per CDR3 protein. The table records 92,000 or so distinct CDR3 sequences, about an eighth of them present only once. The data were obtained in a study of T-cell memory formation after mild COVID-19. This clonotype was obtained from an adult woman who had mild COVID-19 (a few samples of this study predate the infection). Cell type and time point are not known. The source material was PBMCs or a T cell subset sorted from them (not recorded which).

CDR3 protein: CASSYDRDSTYEQYL. CDR3 bases: TGTGCCAGCAGCTATGACCGGGACAGTACCTACGAGCAGTACTTA. The chain has TRBV3-1 and TRBJ2-7; TRBD1 matches at 7 bases. Germline CDR1 LGHDT, CDR2 YNNKEL (reference sequence). This CDR3 contains 15 residues. J was trimmed by 2 bases and V by 5 bases; bases with no gene match: 9.